The rows below give T cell receptor beta chains drawn from one sample of a study of T cell responses to AZD1222 COVID-19 vaccine. Assay used: immunoSEQ multiplex PCR; TCRdb lists only in-frame clones, some missing. The sample consists of 75,000 to 100,000 clones, approximately 81% of them appearing once. The sample was peripheral blood, taken on day 0 of AZD1222 vaccination. The source of these receptors is an adult in good health. Each CDR3 is given with its conserved first and last residue. D genes are given only for firm matches. The size field is filled for only some rows; it gives once, few, many or a size class.

size	V	D	J	DNA	CDR3
-	TRBV5-4	-	TRBJ1-3	TGTGCCAGCAGCTTGGGGGGCAGGGTAGGAACTGGAAACACCATATATTTT	CASSLGGRVGTGNTIYF
-	TRBV9	-	TRBJ2-1	TGTGCCAGCAGCGCAAGTGGACTTGCCTACAATGAGCAGTTCTTC	CASSASGLAYNEQFF
once	TRBV4-3	TRBD2	TRBJ2-7	TGCGCCAGCAGCCAAGATTGGCGACTAGCGGGGGAGCAGTACTTC	CASSQDWRLAGEQYF
once	TRBV19	TRBD1	TRBJ1-2	TGTGCCAGTAGTATTGGGGACAGGCCTTCGGGTGGCTACACCTTC	CASSIGDRPSGGYTF
-	TRBV30	-	TRBJ2-6	TGTGCCTGGAGGGACAGTGCTGGGGCCAACGTCCTGACTTTC	CAWRDSAGANVLTF
-	TRBV11-2	TRBD2	TRBJ2-2	TGTGCCAGCAGCTACCCGGGAGGGCAGGGTTTCACCGGGGAGCTGTTTTTT	CASSYPGGQGFTGELFF
few	TRBV6-6	TRBD1	TRBJ1-2	TGTGCCAGCACTGTCCAGGGGGGGTTGGAGGGCTACACCTTC	CASTVQGGLEGYTF
-	TRBV6-2/TRBV6-3	TRBD1	TRBJ1-3	TGTGCCAGCAGTTACCCCGGGACAGCCTCTGGAAACACCATATATTTT	CASSYPGTASGNTIYF
-	TRBV11-2	TRBD2	TRBJ2-1	TGTGCCAGCAGCTTAGAACGGCGGGGGGGCCCTGGGGCCAATGAGCAGTTCTTC	CASSLERRGGPGANEQFF
-	TRBV6-5	TRBD1	TRBJ2-7	TGTGCCAGCACCCTGGGACAGGGTTGGAACGAGCAGTACTTC	CASTLGQGWNEQYF